These 8 T cell receptor beta chains share one sample of origin, sequenced in a study of human T cells and chemical hapten exposure. TCRdb redid the calling of the RACE reads with MiXCR, one entry per CDR3 protein. The profile covers 270,000 or so distinct CDR3 sequences, with almost 8% appearing a single time and around 1.2% taken by the ten largest. Regarding time point: pre-sensitization, week 0. Regarding treatment: therapeutic diphenylcyclopropenone sensitization with weekly scalp DPC. Sequencing was performed on whole blood, taken in connection with sensitization to the hapten diphenylcyclopropenone (DPC). The receptors come from a man younger than 35 with alopecia areata. Some clones in this sample may be carry-over from other donors' samples.

The rearrangement uses TRBV12-3 or TRBV12-4 and TRBJ1-6, with D hard to call. The CDR3 totals 14 residues. Trimming stripped 3 bases from V and 6 bases from J, with 9 bases between. The CDR3 nucleotides read TGTGCCAGCAGTTTGAGGGCGGTTAATTCACCCCTCCACTTT. Encoded protein: CASSLRAVNSPLHF.

The chain has TRBV7-8 and TRBJ2-7; D might be TRBD1 or TRBD2, each matching 6 bases. The V gene's germline CDR1 is SGHVS and CDR2 FQNEAQ. CDR3 size: 13 residues. V was pared by 4 bases and J by 4 bases, with 11 bases between. The CDR3, as DNA: TGTGCCAGCAGCTGGGGGGCCACTTACGAGCAGTACTTC. Encoded protein: CASSWGATYEQYF. Supplemented by reference TRBV7-8 and TRBJ2-7, the full variable domain reads GAGVSQSPRYKVAKRGQDVALRCDPISGHVSLFWYQQALGQGPEFLTYFQNEAQLDKSGLPSDRFFAERPEGSVSTLKIQRTQQEDSAVYLCASSWGATYEQYFGPGTRLTVT.

V and J are TRBV28 and TRBJ2-1; no firm D call. V was trimmed by 8 bases and J by 4 bases, leaving 9 bases between them. Germline CDR1 is MDHEN and CDR2 is SYDVKM. CDR3 size: 12 residues. In DNA, the CDR3 is TGTGCCAGCGGTCATGTGTACAATGAGCAGTTCTTC. Its protein is CASGHVYNEQFF.

This clonotype turned up a few times. The CDR3 loop reads CASSAPREIAGVGETQYF. As DNA, the CDR3 is TGTGCCAGCAGCGCGCCCAGGGAGATAGCGGGGGTCGGCGAGACCCAGTACTTC. This chain links TRBV5-4 with TRBJ2-5, with 9 bases aligning to TRBD2. Germline lookup yields CDR1 SGHNT and CDR2 YYREEE (reference sequence). V lost 4 bases to trimming and J lost 5 bases; unmatched junction nucleotides: 18. The CDR3 covers 18 residues.

In its sample, this clonotype was seen many times. CDR3 nucleotide sequence: TGCGCCAGCAGCCCAGGCGACAGGGATGGCGCTTTCTTT. It yields the protein CASSPGDRDGAFF. The J gene is TRBJ1-1, the V gene TRBV5-1, with 7 bases identical to TRBD1. Germline trimming cut 4 bases from V and 11 bases from J; bases unmatched to any gene: 11. The CDR3 consists of 13 residues. Germline assignment: CDR1 SGHRS and CDR2 YFSETQ.

This chain connects TRBV9 to TRBJ2-1; TRBD1 aligns across 8 bases. The germline gives CDR1 SGDLS, CDR2 YYNGEE. This CDR3 region has 13 residues. V shed 4 bases and J 9 bases; nucleotides not matched to a gene: 6. CDR3 protein: CASSPGTGREQFF. The CDR3 region has the DNA TGTGCCAGCAGCCCGGGGACAGGTCGTGAGCAGTTCTTC.

This clonotype appeared a few times. This chain links TRBV7-9 with TRBJ1-4, with unresolved D. Germline V gene lookup returns CDR1 SEHNR and CDR2 FQNEAQ (reference sequence). Trimming cost V 5 bases and J 11 bases, with 12 bases left between them. The CDR3 is 12 residues long. CDR3 bases: TGTGCCAGCAGCCCGACGGCCACGAAACTGTTTTTT. It is translated as CASSPTATKLFF.

The chain recombines TRBV6-2 or TRBV6-3 with TRBJ1-1; 7 positions match TRBD1. This CDR3 has 12 residues. Trimming removed 7 bases from V and 5 bases from J; junction bases left unmatched: 4. Per the germline V gene, CDR1 is MNHEY and CDR2 is SVGEGT. The CDR3: CASTRGLTEAFF. The DNA for the CDR3 is TGTGCCAGCACAAGGGGGCTGACTGAAGCTTTCTTT.